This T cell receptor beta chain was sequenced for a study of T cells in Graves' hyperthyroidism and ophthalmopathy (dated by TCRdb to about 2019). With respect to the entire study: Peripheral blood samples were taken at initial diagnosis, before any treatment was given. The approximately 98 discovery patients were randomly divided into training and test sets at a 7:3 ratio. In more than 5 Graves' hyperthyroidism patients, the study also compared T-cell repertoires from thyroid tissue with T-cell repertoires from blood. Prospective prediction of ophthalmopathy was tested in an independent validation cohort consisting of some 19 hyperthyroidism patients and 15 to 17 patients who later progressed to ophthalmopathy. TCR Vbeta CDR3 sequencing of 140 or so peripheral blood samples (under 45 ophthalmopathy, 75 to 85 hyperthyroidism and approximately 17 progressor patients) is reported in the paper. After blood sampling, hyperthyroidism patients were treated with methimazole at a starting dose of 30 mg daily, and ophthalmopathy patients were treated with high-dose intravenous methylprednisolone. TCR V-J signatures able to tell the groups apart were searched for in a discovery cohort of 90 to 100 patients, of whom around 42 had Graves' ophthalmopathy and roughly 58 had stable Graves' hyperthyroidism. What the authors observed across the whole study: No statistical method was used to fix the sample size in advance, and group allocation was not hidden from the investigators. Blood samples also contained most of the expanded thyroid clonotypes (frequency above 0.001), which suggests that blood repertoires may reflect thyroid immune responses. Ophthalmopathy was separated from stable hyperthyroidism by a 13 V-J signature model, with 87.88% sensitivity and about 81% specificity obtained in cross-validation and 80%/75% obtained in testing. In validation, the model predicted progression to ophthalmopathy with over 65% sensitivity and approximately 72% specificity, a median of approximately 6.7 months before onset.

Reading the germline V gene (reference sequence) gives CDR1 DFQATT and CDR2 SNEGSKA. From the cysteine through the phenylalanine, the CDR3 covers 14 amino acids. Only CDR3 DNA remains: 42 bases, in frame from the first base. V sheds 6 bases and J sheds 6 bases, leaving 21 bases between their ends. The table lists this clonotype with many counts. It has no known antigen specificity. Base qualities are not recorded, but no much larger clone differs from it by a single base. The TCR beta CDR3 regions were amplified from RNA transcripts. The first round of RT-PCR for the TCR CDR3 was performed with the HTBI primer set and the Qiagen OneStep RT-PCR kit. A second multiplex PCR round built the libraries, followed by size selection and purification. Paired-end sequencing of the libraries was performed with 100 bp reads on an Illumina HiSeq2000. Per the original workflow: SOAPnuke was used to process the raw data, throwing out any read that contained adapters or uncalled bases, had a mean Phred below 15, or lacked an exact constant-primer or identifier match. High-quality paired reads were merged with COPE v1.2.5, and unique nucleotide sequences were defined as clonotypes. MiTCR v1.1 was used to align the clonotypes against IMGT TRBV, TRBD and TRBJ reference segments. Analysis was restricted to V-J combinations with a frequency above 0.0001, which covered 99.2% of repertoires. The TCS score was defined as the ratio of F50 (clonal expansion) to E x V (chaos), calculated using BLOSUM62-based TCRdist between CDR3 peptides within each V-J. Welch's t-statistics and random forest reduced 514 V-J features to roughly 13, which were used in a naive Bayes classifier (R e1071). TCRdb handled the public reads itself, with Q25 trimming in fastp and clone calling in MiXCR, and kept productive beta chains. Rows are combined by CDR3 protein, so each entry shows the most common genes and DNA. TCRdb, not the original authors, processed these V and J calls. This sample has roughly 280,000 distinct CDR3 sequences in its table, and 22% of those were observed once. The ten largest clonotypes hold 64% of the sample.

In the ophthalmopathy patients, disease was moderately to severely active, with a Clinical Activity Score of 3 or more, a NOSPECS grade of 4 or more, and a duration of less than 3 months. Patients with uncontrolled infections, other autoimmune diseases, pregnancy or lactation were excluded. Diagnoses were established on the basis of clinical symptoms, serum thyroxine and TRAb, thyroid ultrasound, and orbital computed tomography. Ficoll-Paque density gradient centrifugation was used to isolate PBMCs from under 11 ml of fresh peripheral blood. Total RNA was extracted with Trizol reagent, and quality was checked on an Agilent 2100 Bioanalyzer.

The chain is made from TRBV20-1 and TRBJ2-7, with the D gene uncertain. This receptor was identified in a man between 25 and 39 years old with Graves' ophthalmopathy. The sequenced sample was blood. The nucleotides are TGCAGTGCCCAGAATCCGGGCCCGTGGCTCGAGCAGTACTTC. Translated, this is CSAQNPGPWLEQYF.